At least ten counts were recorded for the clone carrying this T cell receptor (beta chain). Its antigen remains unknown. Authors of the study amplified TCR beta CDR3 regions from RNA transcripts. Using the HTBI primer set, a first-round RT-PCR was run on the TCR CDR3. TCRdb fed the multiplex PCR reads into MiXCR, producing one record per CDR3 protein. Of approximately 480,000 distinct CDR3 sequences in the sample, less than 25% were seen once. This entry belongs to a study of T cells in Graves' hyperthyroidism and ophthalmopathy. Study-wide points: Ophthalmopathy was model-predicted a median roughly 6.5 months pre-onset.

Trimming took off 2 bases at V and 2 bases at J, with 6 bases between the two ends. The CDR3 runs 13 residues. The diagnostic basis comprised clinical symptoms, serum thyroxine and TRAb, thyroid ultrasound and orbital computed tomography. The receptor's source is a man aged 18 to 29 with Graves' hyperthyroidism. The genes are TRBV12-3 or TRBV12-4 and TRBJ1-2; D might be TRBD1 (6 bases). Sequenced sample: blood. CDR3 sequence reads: CASSLRGNYGYTF. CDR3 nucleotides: TGTGCCAGCAGTTTAAGGGGGAACTATGGCTACACCTTC.